The 9 T cell receptor beta chains in this list originate from one sample, sequenced in a study of blood T cell repertoires in COVID-19 (TCRdb year 2020). Receptor amplification or capture employed the immunoSEQ multiplex PCR assay. TCRdb holds this immuneACCESS table with in-frame rearrangements only. Some clones are missing; in checked studies, unresolved V genes explain under half, and the rest has no known cause. For this sample the table gives 55,000 to 75,000 clones, of which approximately 77% were detected only once. The ten largest clones take up roughly 5% of the sample. The specimen sequenced was peripheral blood. The receptors originated from a woman aged 70-85 years with COVID-19, enrolled during active disease.

The chain recombines TRBV6-2 or TRBV6-3 with TRBJ1-5; D not certain. The CDR3 extends over 14 amino acids. Trimming pared 5 bases from V and 5 bases from J, leaving 13 bases between. Germline V gene sequence: CDR1 MNHEY, CDR2 SVGEGT. The CDR3 loop reads CASSTLTADQPQHF. As DNA, the CDR3 is TGTGCCAGCAGTACCCTGACGGCGGATCAGCCCCAGCATTTT.

V gene TRBV27 combines with J gene TRBJ1-4; 7 bases agree with TRBD1. Trimming at V came to 5 bases and at J to 7 bases, leaving 4 bases not matched to a gene. The CDR3 is 13 residues long. Germline CDR1 reads MNHEY; CDR2 reads SMNVEV (reference sequence). This CDR3 is CASSPRTGEKLFF. In DNA form, the CDR3 reads TGTGCCAGCAGTCCCAGGACAGGTGAAAAACTGTTTTTT.

A few counts support this clone. This rearrangement joins TRBV21-1 to TRBJ2-7; TRBD1, the table's D call, was not compared with the DNA. TRBV21-1 has pseudogene status. The CDR3 is made up of 8 amino acids. The CDR3 spells CASSRRDV. The CDR3 nucleotides are TGTGCCAGCAGCCGCAGGGACGTC.

The V and J genes are TRBV5-6 and TRBJ2-1; 8 bases line up with TRBD2. The CDR3 consists of 16 residues. V was pared by 0 bases and J by 0 bases, with 2 bases of the junction left unmatched. The germline CDR1 and CDR2 sequences are SGHDT and YYEEEE. CDR3 residues: CASSLVREDSYNEQFF. In nucleotides, the CDR3 is TGTGCCAGCAGCTTGGTGCGGGAGGACTCCTACAATGAGCAGTTCTTC.

This chain uses TRBV10-3 with TRBJ1-5; D call uncertain. Trimming removed 0 bases at V and 4 bases at J, with 10 bases between. Germline V gene sequence: CDR1 ENHRY, CDR2 SYGVKD. The CDR3 has 15 residues. The CDR3 spells CAISESGTVNQPQHF. CDR3 in DNA: TGTGCCATCAGTGAGTCCGGTACGGTGAATCAGCCCCAGCATTTT.

The J gene is TRBJ2-1, the V gene TRBV6-6, with 8 bases matching TRBD2. Per germline, CDR1 MNHNY and CDR2 SVGAGI (reference sequence). V lost 6 bases, J lost 10 bases, and 11 bases stayed unmatched. This CDR3 has 14 amino acids. CDR3 sequence (DNA): TGTGCCAGCAGACCGGGACTAGTTGCTGACGAGCAGTTCTTC. Protein: CASRPGLVADEQFF.

This clone was counted between two and nine times. This chain links TRBV4-1 with TRBJ2-5; a possible D gene is TRBD2 (6 bases). The V end was cut by 1 base, the J end by 1 base, with 13 bases between. The CDR3 has 16 amino acids. CDR1 is MGHRA and CDR2 is YSYEKL in the germline V gene. CDR3 coding DNA: TGCGCCAGCAGCCAAGGTCCCGGGGGTATCCAAGAGACCCAGTACTTC. Protein: CASSQGPGGIQETQYF.

The chain carries TRBV2 and TRBJ1-2, with 8 bases identical to TRBD1. The J segment lost 7 bases and the V segment lost 3 bases, leaving 4 bases of the junction unmatched. Germline lookup yields CDR1 SNHLY and CDR2 FYNNEI. CDR3 length equals 13 residues. The chain's CDR3 is CASSEQGAGGYTF. CDR3 nucleotides: TGTGCCAGCAGTGAGCAGGGGGCAGGTGGCTACACCTTC. Drawing the rest from reference TRBV2 and TRBJ1-2, the complete variable domain is EPEVTQTPSHQVTQMGQEVILRCVPISNHLYFYWYRQILGQKVEFLVSFYNNEISEKSEIFDDQFSVERPDGSNFTLKIRSTKLEDSAMYFCASSEQGAGGYTFGSGTRLTVV.

V is TRBV6-6 and J is TRBJ2-5; 10 bases agree with TRBD2. The CDR3 length is 15 residues. Trimming took 6 bases from V and 5 from J; bases not matched to a gene: 9. Germline V gene sequence: CDR1 MNHNY, CDR2 SVGAGI (reference sequence). CDR3 protein: CASSSAGGPRETQYF. The CDR3, as DNA: TGTGCCAGCAGCTCAGCGGGGGGGCCGAGGGAGACCCAGTACTTC.